This passage covers 32 T cell receptor beta chains from one sample sequenced in a study of T cells in Graves' hyperthyroidism and ophthalmopathy. Researchers amplified the TCR beta CDR3 regions from RNA transcripts. HTBI primers were used for first-round RT-PCR of the TCR CDR3. TCRdb itself ran the multiplex PCR reads through MiXCR, one entry per CDR3 protein. The top ten clones hold about 4% of a sample with about 360,000 distinct CDR3 sequences, about 20% of them seen once. Sequenced sample: blood. The receptors were gathered from a woman between 18 and 29 years old with Graves' hyperthyroidism.

This chain joins TRBV5-1 and TRBJ2-5; maybe TRBD1 (6 bases). CDR1 SGHRS and CDR2 YFSETQ come from the germline V gene. Between the trimmed V and J ends, which lost 2 bases and 5 bases, there was a span of 13 bases. CDR3 size: 14 residues. Written as DNA, the CDR3 is TGCGCCAGCAGCTTCGGACAGCTTACGGAGACCCAGTACTTC. Translation gives CASSFGQLTETQYF.

This clonotype was recorded many times. DNA for the CDR3: TGTGCCAGCAGCCCAACCGGGGATATAGACACTGAAGCTTTCTTT. Translated: CASSPTGDIDTEAFF. J is TRBJ1-1 and V is TRBV9; the D is unclear. CDR3 length: 15 residues. CDR1 and CDR2 (germline): SGDLS, YYNGEE. Trimming cost V 4 bases and J 3 bases, with 16 bases left between them.

The V call is TRBV28, the J call TRBJ1-2; D gene unclear. CDR3 length: 13 residues. The germline gives CDR1 MDHEN, CDR2 SYDVKM. Between the trimmed V and J ends, which lost 3 bases and 8 bases, there was a span of 13 bases. The CDR3 reads CASSLTESWGYTF. The CDR3 DNA is TGTGCCAGCAGTTTGACCGAATCCTGGGGCTACACCTTC.

This clonotype occurred many times. The J gene is TRBJ2-7, the V gene TRBV14; D is unresolved. The CDR3 is 13 residues long. The V end lost 3 bases, the J end lost 5 bases, and 11 bases lay between the germline ends. The germline V gene encodes CDR1 SGHDN and CDR2 FVKESK. CDR3 sequence reads: CASSHPAVHEQYF. DNA of the CDR3: TGTGCCAGCAGCCACCCCGCCGTCCACGAGCAGTACTTC.

This clonotype occurred many times. The gene calls are TRBV20-1 and TRBJ1-5, with D uncertain. Germline lookup yields CDR1 DFQATT and CDR2 SNEGSKA (reference sequence). Trimming pared 3 bases from V and 0 bases from J, leaving 24 bases between. This CDR3 contains 19 residues. The CDR3 loop is CSASGSAPLASASNQPQHF. CDR3 sequence (DNA): TGCAGTGCTAGTGGTTCGGCTCCGCTAGCCTCGGCTAGCAATCAGCCCCAGCATTTT.

V usage is TRBV7-9 and J usage is TRBJ2-5; 9 nucleotides agree with TRBD1. CDR1 SEHNR and CDR2 FQNEAQ come from the germline V gene (reference sequence). The CDR3 has 14 amino acids. V lost 6 bases to trimming and J lost 7 bases; unmatched junction nucleotides: 9. CDR3 region: CASRPNRGHGTQYF. DNA of the CDR3: TGTGCCAGCAGACCGAACAGGGGGCACGGGACCCAGTACTTC. Based on the CDR3 plus reference TRBV7-9 and TRBJ2-5, the full variable domain is DTGVSQNPRHKITKRGQNVTFRCDPISEHNRLYWYRQTLGQGPEFLTYFQNEAQLEKSRLLSDRFSAERPKGSFSTLEIQRTEQGDSAMYLCASRPNRGHGTQYFGPGTRLLVL.

This clonotype was counted at least ten times. The rearrangement links TRBV7-3 to TRBJ2-2; 8 bases agree with TRBD1. The CDR3 is made up of 13 amino acids. CDR1 is SGHTA and CDR2 is FQGTGA in the germline V gene. The ends lost 6 bases at V and 6 bases at J; junction bases unmatched: 3. The CDR3 spells CASSQQGAGELFF. In DNA form, the CDR3 reads TGTGCCAGCAGTCAACAGGGGGCCGGGGAGCTGTTTTTT.

V and J are TRBV6-5 and TRBJ2-2; D possibly matches TRBD1 or TRBD2 (5 bases each). V was trimmed by 2 bases and J by 8 bases, leaving 18 bases between them. This CDR3 comprises 16 residues. Germline CDR1 reads MNHEY; CDR2 reads SVGAGI. The CDR3 sequence: CASSYRDRPGEGELFF. CDR3 DNA sequence: TGTGCCAGCAGTTACCGGGACCGCCCCGGGGAGGGGGAGCTGTTTTTT.

This chain uses TRBV18 with TRBJ2-7, with D unclear. The ends were cut back, 4 bases at V and 6 bases at J, with 10 bases in the middle. Germline V gene data show CDR1 as KGHSH and CDR2 as LQKENI. The CDR3 totals 12 residues. The CDR3 spells CASSLYNTEQYF. Written as DNA, the CDR3 is TGTGCCAGCTCACTTTACAACACCGAGCAGTACTTC.

This clonotype has ten or more counts. J is TRBJ2-6 and V is TRBV7-8; D gene ambiguous. V gave up 8 bases and J gave up 0 bases, with 8 bases separating them. This CDR3 has 14 amino acids. Germline CDR1 SGHVS, CDR2 FQNEAQ. The chain's CDR3 is CASDTNSGANVLTF. The DNA of the CDR3 is TGTGCCAGCGACACCAACTCTGGGGCCAACGTCCTGACTTTC.

Many counts were recorded for this clonotype. The genes are TRBV5-1 and TRBJ2-7; D is possibly TRBD1 (6 bases). The V gene's germline CDR1 is SGHRS and CDR2 YFSETQ. The CDR3 length is 17 residues. V was shortened by 4 bases and J by 0 bases, with 20 bases between the two germline ends. The CDR3: CASSRLVGAASSYEQYF. The CDR3 DNA follows: TGCGCCAGCAGCCGGCTGGTGGGGGCGGCGAGCTCCTACGAGCAGTACTTC.

This chain joins TRBV5-1 and TRBJ2-7; D might be TRBD1 (6 bases). CDR1 SGHRS and CDR2 YFSETQ come from the germline V gene. The V end lost 5 bases, the J end lost 2 bases, and 14 bases lay between the germline ends. This CDR3 spans 14 amino acids. CDR3 region: CASSYIGQTYEQYF. The CDR3 DNA sequence: TGCGCCAGCAGTTATATAGGACAGACCTACGAGCAGTACTTC.

This clonotype came up a few times. V and J are TRBV20-1 and TRBJ1-1, with no clear D. V shed 2 bases and J shed 0 bases, with 7 bases lying between them. Germline CDR1 is DFQATT and CDR2 is SNEGSKA (reference sequence). The CDR3 has 13 amino acids. The DNA for the CDR3 is TGCAGTGCTAGAAAGGCCGTGAACACTGAAGCTTTCTTT. This sequence encodes CSARKAVNTEAFF.

The sample holds a few counts of this clonotype. This chain links TRBV18 with TRBJ1-2; the match to TRBD1 covers 8 bases. CDR1 KGHSH and CDR2 LQKENI come from the germline V gene. The V segment lost 5 bases and the J segment 8 bases; nucleotides outside the gene matches: 10. The CDR3 runs to 14 residues. The CDR3 sequence: CASSASGTGGGYTF. The CDR3 nucleotides read TGTGCCAGCTCAGCTTCCGGGACAGGCGGCGGCTACACCTTC.

Turning to this clonotype: A much larger clone sits a single nucleotide away, making a read error possible. Here the CDR3 omits its conserved ending phenylalanine or tryptophan, so a read error is the likely source. The chain links TRBV5-1 to TRBJ1-2; D not resolved. With 0 bases removed from V and 6 bases from J, the gap between germline ends came to 12 bases. Germline V gives CDR1 SGHRS, CDR2 YFSETQ. The length of the CDR3 is 14 residues. The CDR3: CASSLVGNSHGYTS. The CDR3 nucleotides read TGCGCCAGCAGCTTGGTCGGCAACTCCCATGGCTACACCTCC.

This clonotype has ten or more counts. The CDR3 region has the DNA TGTGCCAGCAGCCAAAGGACAGGAGCTAACTATGGCTACACCTTC. Protein: CASSQRTGANYGYTF. The chain couples TRBV3-1 to TRBJ1-2; 7 nucleotides agree with TRBD1. Trimming cost V 2 bases and J 0 bases; bases outside gene matches: 3. CDR3 length: 15 residues. The germline V gene encodes CDR1 LGHDT and CDR2 YNNKEL (reference sequence).

This clonotype was seen many times. This chain links TRBV11-2 with TRBJ2-7; 8 bases map to TRBD1. The CDR3 sequence is 16 residues long. The germline V gene encodes CDR1 SGHAT and CDR2 FQNNGV. V was clipped by 1 base and J by 1 base; unmatched bases: 6. In nucleotides, the CDR3 is TGTGCCAGCAGCTTAGTCGGCAGGGGGCAGTCCTACGAGCAGTACTTC. This encodes CASSLVGRGQSYEQYF.

This clonotype was counted only a few times. This chain joins TRBV13 and TRBJ1-2; a weak D match, TRBD1 (5 bases). Trimming took off 4 bases at V and 3 bases at J, with 18 bases between the two ends. The CDR3 runs 16 residues. Germline CDR1 is PRHDT and CDR2 is FYEKMQ (reference sequence). CDR3 coding DNA: TGTGCCAGCAGCTCGGGGGGGAGCCGGGGGGACTATGGCTACACCTTC. Amino acid sequence: CASSSGGSRGDYGYTF. The entire variable domain, with the rest obtained from reference TRBV13 and TRBJ1-2, is as follows: AAGVIQSPRHLIKEKRETATLKCYPIPRHDTVYWYQQGPGQDPQFLISFYEKMQSDKGSIPDRFSAQQFSDYHSELNMSSLELGDSALYFCASSSGGSRGDYGYTFGSGTRLTVV.

This clonotype was seen repeatedly, ten times or more. The chain carries TRBV6-1 and TRBJ2-4; D is tentatively TRBD1 or TRBD2 (5 bases each). Germline V gives CDR1 MNHNS, CDR2 SASEGT. V was shortened by 8 bases and J by 2 bases, with 16 bases between the two germline ends. The CDR3 is 15 amino acids. Here the CDR3 reads CASGRGGGSKNIQYF. CDR3 coding DNA: TGTGCCAGCGGAAGGGGTGGAGGATCCAAAAACATTCAGTACTTC.

The rearrangement links TRBV6-2 or TRBV6-3 to TRBJ1-1; no definite D call. The CDR3 is 13 residues long. CDR1 and CDR2 (germline): MNHEY, SVGEGT. With 2 bases removed from V and 1 base from J, the gap between germline ends came to 5 bases. The CDR3 sequence is CASSYPANTEAFF. CDR3 nucleotide sequence: TGTGCCAGCAGTTACCCAGCGAACACTGAAGCTTTCTTT.

This clonotype was counted at least ten times. CDR3 DNA: TGTGCCAGCAGTGACCGAACAGAGGAGCAGTACTTC. This encodes CASSDRTEEQYF. The chain carries TRBV6-1 and TRBJ2-7; D remains ambiguous. Germline assignment: CDR1 MNHNS and CDR2 SASEGT. The CDR3 totals 12 residues. Trimming shortened V by 3 bases and J by 7 bases, and 10 bases separated the two germline ends.

Many counts were recorded for this clonotype. V is TRBV12-3 or TRBV12-4 and J is TRBJ2-7; D is perhaps TRBD2 (7 bases). This CDR3 region has 14 residues. The V and J ends lost 5 bases and 0 bases respectively, with 11 bases between them. The CDR3 DNA follows: TGTGCCAGCAGTCTAGGGGGGGTCTCCTACGAGCAGTACTTC. Translation gives CASSLGGVSYEQYF.

This clonotype has ten or more counts. CDR3 sequence (DNA): TGTGCCAGCAGTTACTCTGGGGGTTTCGCTGAAGCTTTCTTT. It codes for CASSYSGGFAEAFF. V and J are TRBV6-5 and TRBJ1-1; TRBD1 is a possible D gene (5 bases). V shed 0 bases and J shed 6 bases, with 11 bases lying between them. The CDR3 is 14 amino acids. Germline V gene sequence: CDR1 MNHEY, CDR2 SVGAGI.

There are many counts of this clonotype. The rearrangement joins TRBV7-6 to TRBJ2-2; 7 nucleotides line up with TRBD2. The CDR3 loop spans 16 amino acids. Germline V gene data show CDR1 as SGHVS and CDR2 as FNYEAQ. Losses at the gene ends were 3 bases for V and 6 bases for J; bases not matched to a gene: 10. The CDR3 DNA sequence: TGTGCCAGCAGCTTTGCCGGGGGGATTGTGTCCGGGGAGCTGTTTTTT. Amino acids: CASSFAGGIVSGELFF.

This clonotype was counted at least ten times. This sequence joins TRBV14 and TRBJ1-2; no clear D. This CDR3 spans 14 amino acids. V dropped 4 bases and J dropped 4 bases, with 13 bases sitting between them. In germline, CDR1 is SGHDN, CDR2 FVKESK. The CDR3 spells CASSRRTELYGYTF. CDR3 bases: TGTGCCAGCAGCCGGAGGACGGAGCTCTATGGCTACACCTTC.

This clonotype was counted at least ten times. Mismatch with germline at one junction end may stem from a read error. The chain carries TRBV6-1 and TRBJ2-7; TRBD2 agrees at 10 bases. Germline V gene sequence: CDR1 MNHNS, CDR2 SASEGT. CDR3 length: 13 amino acids. Here the CDR3 DNA reads TGTGCCAGCAGTGAATTGCTAGCGGGGGCCGGGGACTTC. It translates to CASSELLAGAGDF.

This clonotype was seen a handful of times. The chain is built from TRBV7-2 and TRBJ2-7, with 7 bases fitting TRBD2. The germline CDR1 and CDR2 sequences are SGHTA and FQGNSA. This CDR3 has 13 residues. V trimming: 5 bases; J trimming: 6 bases; junction bases outside the gene matches: 7. The CDR3 nucleotides are TGTGCCAGCAGCAGAACTGGACTAGGCGAGCAGTACTTC. Translation gives CASSRTGLGEQYF.

This clonotype was counted at least ten times. This sequence joins TRBV5-1 and TRBJ2-7; tentatively, D is TRBD1 (5 bases). The ends were cut back, 5 bases at V and 3 bases at J, with 15 bases in the middle. The CDR3 has 14 amino acids. Germline loops: CDR1 SGHRS, CDR2 YFSETQ. The CDR3 sequence: CASSSGHVNYEQYF. CDR3 nucleotide sequence: TGCGCCAGCAGTTCTGGACACGTTAACTACGAGCAGTACTTC.

This clonotype was counted between two and nine times. The chain uses TRBV5-1 and TRBJ2-5, with D hard to call. Trimming cost V 0 bases and J 2 bases, with 14 bases left between them. This CDR3 is 16 amino acids long. CDR1 SGHRS and CDR2 YFSETQ come from the germline V gene. CDR3 bases: TGCGCCAGCAGCTTGGGAGCACATACTCAACAAGAGACCCAGTACTTC. Amino acids: CASSLGAHTQQETQYF.

This clonotype appeared many times. This chain connects TRBV6-5 to TRBJ1-2; 7 bases map to TRBD1. Germline CDR1 is MNHEY and CDR2 is SVGAGI. Trimming took 6 bases from V and 4 from J; bases not matched to a gene: 5. There are 13 residues in the CDR3. CDR3 region: CASRGDSSYGYTF. The CDR3 DNA is TGTGCCAGCAGGGGGGACAGTAGCTATGGCTACACCTTC.

The rearrangement joins TRBV6-2 or TRBV6-3 to TRBJ2-7, with TRBD1 matching 9 bases. V trimming: 8 bases; J trimming: 3 bases; junction bases outside the gene matches: 8. This CDR3 region has 14 residues. CDR1 MNHEY and CDR2 SVGEGT come from the germline V gene. The CDR3 loop is CASGKGQGIYEQYF. The CDR3 DNA reads as TGTGCCAGCGGAAAGGGACAGGGCATCTACGAGCAGTACTTC.

This clonotype was seen repeatedly, ten times or more. This CDR3 is CASSYASEWGTQYF. The DNA for the CDR3 is TGTGCCAGCAGTTACGCTAGCGAATGGGGAACGCAGTATTTT. J is TRBJ2-3 and V is TRBV6-5; D is perhaps TRBD2 (6 bases). This CDR3 spans 14 amino acids. The V end lost 2 bases, the J end lost 9 bases, and 15 bases lay between the germline ends. Germline lookup yields CDR1 MNHEY and CDR2 SVGAGI.